This TCR beta chain was captured by sequencing in a study of blood T cell repertoires in COVID-19. Study in general: Sites across the United States, Italy and Spain contributed samples from acute and convalescent COVID-19. Sources were T cells, B-cell-depleted T cells, or PBMCs; the material itself was cDNA or gDNA.

Authors' data handling: Amplification of reference gene primers was used by the study to estimate nucleated cell counts. The table came from immunoSEQ multiplex PCR; TCRdb's copy has only in-frame clones and leaves some out. The V and J calls and clone size come from that table; D and trimming were worked out from the DNA. The data contain under 8,000 clones, roughly nine tenths of them singletons. The CDR3 totals 15 residues. This receptor was obtained from a human donor in a cohort sampled during active COVID-19. The donor label of this sample is uncertain. V and J are TRBV21-1 and TRBJ2-7; TRBD1 reflects the table's D call only, with no check against the DNA. TRBV21-1 is a pseudogene segment. Sequencing was carried out using peripheral blood. The CDR3 DNA reads as TGTGCCAGCACAGGGGGCGGGAGAGGTTCCTACGAGCAGTACTTC. Its translation is CASTGGGRGSYEQYF.